The present entry profiles one T cell receptor (beta chain) with its context. Its matching antigen is unknown. CDR3 length equals 16 residues. Germline trimming cut 4 bases from V and 2 bases from J; bases unmatched to any gene: 10. Germline CDR1 and CDR2: SGDLS and YYNGEE. The data were taken from a study of shared clonotypes between healthy human individuals. In the study overall: Donors had three CD4 naive, three CD4 memory, two CD8 naive and one CD8 memory plate apiece. Overall study findings and caveats: Represented genetic and exposure-history diversity was restricted by having few donors.

Some clones are missing from TCRdb's copy, which holds only in-frame ones; the method was immunoSEQ multiplex PCR. The sample shows about 1.1 million clones, 77% of them seen only once. Specimen: memory CD4+ T cells from PBMCs. Noted subset: CD45RA-negative fraction. The rearrangement uses TRBV9 and TRBJ2-3; TRBD2 agrees at 7 bases. The sequence was obtained from a man in his late teens or twenties in good health. Some clones in this sample may be carry-over from other donors' samples. The chain's CDR3 is CASSRIPSGATDTQYF. The DNA for the CDR3 is TGTGCCAGCAGCCGTATTCCTAGCGGAGCCACAGATACGCAGTATTTT.